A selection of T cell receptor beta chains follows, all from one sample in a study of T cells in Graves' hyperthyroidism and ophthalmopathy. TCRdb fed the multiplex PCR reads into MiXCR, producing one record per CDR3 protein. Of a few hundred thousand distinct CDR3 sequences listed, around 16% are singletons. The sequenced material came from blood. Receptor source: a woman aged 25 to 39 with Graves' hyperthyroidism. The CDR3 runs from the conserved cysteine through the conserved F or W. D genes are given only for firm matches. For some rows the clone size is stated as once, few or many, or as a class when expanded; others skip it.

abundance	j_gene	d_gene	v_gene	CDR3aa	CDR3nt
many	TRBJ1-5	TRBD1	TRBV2	CASSGQGGDLWQPQHF	TGTGCCAGCAGTGGACAGGGTGGGGACTTATGGCAGCCCCAGCATTTT
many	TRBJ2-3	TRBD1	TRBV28	CASKNDRDTDTQYF	TGTGCCAGCAAAAACGACAGGGACACAGATACGCAGTATTTT
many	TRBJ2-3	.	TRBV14	CASSQFGSATDTQYF	TGTGCCAGCAGCCAATTCGGTAGCGCCACAGATACGCAGTATTTT
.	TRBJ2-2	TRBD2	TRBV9	CASSVASVVRGLTGAGGELFF	TGTGCCAGCAGCGTAGCTAGCGTCGTTCGGGGACTAACGGGAGCTGGCGGGGAGCTGTTTTTT
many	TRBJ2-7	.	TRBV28	CASSNYYEQYF	TGTGCCAGCAGTAACTACTACGAGCAGTACTTC
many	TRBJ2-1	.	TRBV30	CAWHSTYNEQFF	TGTGCCTGGCACAGTACATACAATGAGCAGTTCTTC
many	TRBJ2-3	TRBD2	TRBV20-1	CSAIRPSGGGDTQYF	TGCAGTGCTATTAGGCCTAGCGGAGGCGGAGATACGCAGTATTTT
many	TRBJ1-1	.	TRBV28	CASSREGTEAFF	TGTGCCAGCAGCCGGGAGGGCACTGAAGCTTTCTTT
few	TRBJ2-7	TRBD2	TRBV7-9	CASSPVLAGSYEQYF	TGTGCCAGCAGCCCCGTACTAGCGGGATCCTACGAGCAGTACTTC
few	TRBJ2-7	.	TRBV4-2	CASSQAASSNSYEQYF	TGTGCCAGCAGCCAAGCGGCTAGCTCGAACTCCTACGAGCAGTACTTC
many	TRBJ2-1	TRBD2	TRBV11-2	CASSLGIAGGPNEQFF	TGTGCCAGCAGCTTAGGGATAGCGGGAGGGCCAAATGAGCAGTTCTTC
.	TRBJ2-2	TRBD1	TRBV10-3	CAISEWRTGDQRFSGELFF	TGTGCCATCAGTGAGTGGAGGACAGGGGATCAACGTTTTTCCGGGGAGCTGTTTTTT
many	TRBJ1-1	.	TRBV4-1	CASSRRGHLNTEAFF	TGCGCCAGCAGCCGACGGGGACACCTGAACACTGAAGCTTTCTTT